Below, 4 T cell receptor beta chains from the same sample are listed, as sequenced in a study of CD8 T cells in ankylosing spondylitis. In TCRdb, the 5' RACE reads were re-called with MiXCR into one record per CDR3 protein. The data show approximately 440,000 distinct CDR3 sequences, about 15% seen once. Findings and limits, study-wide: About 8 highly homologous variants made up a TCR beta motif, and this motif appeared characteristic of ankylosing spondylitis blood.

No cognate antigen is known for these TCRs. Input material: blood, either unsorted or a sorted T cell fraction (not recorded which). These receptors all stem from a male donor with ankylosing spondylitis.

The chain uses TRBV9 and TRBJ1-6; weak D call: TRBD1 (5 bases). This CDR3 has 15 amino acids. Germline V gives CDR1 SGDLS, CDR2 YYNGEE. The V and J ends lost 0 bases and 10 bases respectively, with 14 bases between them. The CDR3 sequence is CASSVGGQGGSPLHF. Written as DNA, the CDR3 is TGTGCCAGCAGCGTAGGCGGGCAGGGCGGGTCACCCCTCCACTTT.

This clonotype has just a few counts. This chain connects TRBV12-3 or TRBV12-4 to TRBJ2-1; either TRBD1 or TRBD2 may supply D (5 bases each). The length of the CDR3 is 13 residues. V dropped 2 bases and J dropped 6 bases, with 8 bases sitting between them. CDR3 in DNA: TGTGCCAGCAGTTTAACGGGGCTCAATGAGCAGTTCTTC. Amino acid sequence: CASSLTGLNEQFF.

This clonotype came up a few times. The chain links TRBV6-1 to TRBJ1-6; 9 positions agree with TRBD1. Germline-derived CDR1 and CDR2 are MNHNS and SASEGT. CDR3 length: 15 residues. V was clipped by 5 bases and J by 10 bases; unmatched bases: 9. This CDR3 reads CASSTGQGSRSPLHF. The CDR3 DNA is TGTGCCAGCAGTACCGGACAGGGGAGTCGCTCACCCCTCCACTTT.

This clonotype was counted between two and nine times. The rearrangement links TRBV5-1 to TRBJ1-1; D is uncertain. Germline V gene data show CDR1 as SGHRS and CDR2 as YFSETQ. V was shortened by 4 bases and J by 2 bases, with 15 bases between the two germline ends. CDR3 size: 15 residues. The CDR3 region is CASSPGPYSNTEAFF. Here the CDR3 DNA reads TGCGCCAGCAGCCCCGGTCCGTACAGTAACACTGAAGCTTTCTTT.